These 13 T cell receptor beta chains share one sample of origin, sequenced in a study of immune evolution from preneoplasia to lung adenocarcinoma. The protocol was immunoSEQ multiplex PCR, while the TCRdb copy is restricted to in-frame clones and leaves out a portion. The sample contains about 8,600 clones, around 75% of which appear only once. The sequencing input was FFPE minimally invasive lung adenocarcinoma tissue. The receptors derive from a donor older than 65 with lung adenocarcinoma.

V gene TRBV20-1 combines with J gene TRBJ2-1; tentative D call: TRBD2 (7 bases). Per germline, CDR1 DFQATT and CDR2 SNEGSKA (reference sequence). The CDR3 is made up of 11 amino acids. Trimming pared 4 bases from V and 15 bases from J, leaving 16 bases between. The CDR3: CSATSDGGLFF. The CDR3 coding sequence is TGCAGTGCTACTTCAGACGGGGGGCTGTTCTTC.

The chain combines TRBV19 with TRBJ1-1; D is perhaps TRBD1 (6 bases). Germline CDR1 reads LNHDA; CDR2 reads SQIVND (reference sequence). This CDR3 contains 14 residues. V was pared by 5 bases and J by 1 base, with 11 bases between. CDR3 sequence: CASSVAGQNTEAFF. In nucleotides, the CDR3 is TGTGCCAGTAGTGTTGCGGGACAGAACACTGAAGCTTTCTTT.

This chain links TRBV7-3 with TRBJ2-7; D may be TRBD1 or TRBD2 (6 bases each). V lost 1 base to trimming and J lost 4 bases, with 8 bases between them. The germline V gene encodes CDR1 SGHTA and CDR2 FQGTGA. The CDR3 covers 13 residues. CDR3 nucleotide sequence: TGTGCCAGCAGCTTAAGAGGGGGGTACGAGCAGTACTTC. Protein product: CASSLRGGYEQYF.

The rearrangement links TRBV6-5 to TRBJ1-2; D unresolved. The CDR3 has 12 residues. Germline lookup yields CDR1 MNHEY and CDR2 SVGAGI. Trimming took off 8 bases at V and 0 bases at J, with 7 bases between the two ends. CDR3: CASGSANYGYTF. The CDR3 nucleotides are TGTGCCAGCGGCTCTGCTAACTATGGCTACACCTTC.

This chain uses TRBV5-6 with TRBJ1-4; weak D call: TRBD1 (5 bases). Looked up from germline, CDR1 is SGHDT and CDR2 is YYEEEE. Trimming removed 1 base from V and 6 bases from J, with 19 bases in between. The CDR3 is 17 residues long. The CDR3 coding sequence is TGTGCCAGCAGCTTGCGGGCGGGACGGGTCCGGGATGAAAAACTGTTTTTT. It codes for CASSLRAGRVRDEKLFF.

The rearrangement uses TRBV2 and TRBJ1-3; D unclear. Germline V CDR1 and CDR2: SNHLY, FYNNEI. The V gene lost 6 bases and the J gene lost 0 bases, with 9 bases spanning the gap. CDR3 size: 14 residues. CDR3: CASSSGFSGNTIYF. Here the CDR3 DNA reads TGTGCCAGCAGCTCAGGTTTCTCTGGAAACACCATATATTTT.

The J gene is TRBJ1-2, the V gene TRBV5-6; TRBD1 aligns across 7 bases. J was trimmed by 3 bases and V by 4 bases; bases with no gene match: 3. Germline loops: CDR1 SGHDT, CDR2 YYEEEE. The CDR3 runs 13 residues. This CDR3 reads CASSVGTDYGYTF. In DNA form, the CDR3 reads TGTGCCAGCAGCGTCGGGACAGACTATGGCTACACCTTC.

This clone was detected a few times. The J gene is TRBJ1-1, the V gene TRBV11-3, with 8 bases fitting TRBD1. The CDR3 is 19 amino acids. V lost 1 base and J lost 0; bases outside the gene matches: 13. CDR1 and CDR2 (germline): SGHNT, YENEEA. In nucleotides, the CDR3 is TGTGCCAGCAGCTTAGGGGGAGTTGGCGACAGGGGTTTGAACACTGAAGCTTTCTTT. Encoded protein: CASSLGGVGDRGLNTEAFF.

This clone has only one observation. The chain uses TRBV5-1 and TRBJ2-7; D not resolved. V dropped 0 bases and J dropped 0 bases, with 10 bases sitting between them. CDR3 length: 15 residues. Looked up from germline, CDR1 is SGHRS and CDR2 is YFSETQ. The CDR3 loop is CASSLAPASSYEQYF. The CDR3 nucleotides are TGCGCCAGCAGCTTGGCCCCAGCGTCCTCCTACGAGCAGTACTTC.

This chain joins TRBV6-4 and TRBJ2-3, with 8 bases lining up with TRBD1. The CDR3 covers 14 residues. V lost 3 bases to trimming and J lost 4 bases; unmatched junction nucleotides: 3. Germline CDR1 reads MRHNA; CDR2 reads SNTAGT. The CDR3 here is CASSEGQDPDTQYF. In DNA, the CDR3 is TGTGCCAGCAGTGAGGGACAGGATCCAGATACGCAGTATTTT.

Here the CDR3 DNA reads TGTGCCACCAGCAGACGTCATGGAGGGTTGGGGTATGGCTACACCTTC. As protein: CATSRRHGGLGYGYTF. The rearrangement joins TRBV15 to TRBJ1-2; D remains unclear. V lost 2 bases and J 5 bases, leaving 18 bases between the germline ends. This CDR3 is built from 16 residues. Looked up from germline, CDR1 is LNHNV and CDR2 is YYDKDF (reference sequence).

The table lists this clone with a few counts. The chain employs TRBV30 and TRBJ2-2; D not resolved. The CDR3 consists of 11 residues. CDR1 and CDR2 from the germline V gene are GTSNPN and SVGIG (reference sequence). Trimming cost V 0 bases and J 6 bases, with 2 bases left between them. The CDR3 here is CAWSVSGELFF. The CDR3 coding sequence is TGTGCCTGGAGTGTATCCGGGGAGCTGTTTTTT.

The chain combines TRBV6-1 with TRBJ2-1; D ambiguous. Per the germline V gene, CDR1 is MNHNS and CDR2 is SASEGT. The CDR3 length is 12 residues. V gave up 0 bases and J gave up 5 bases, with 2 bases separating them. CDR3 amino acids: CASSEAHNEQFF. For the CDR3, the DNA is TGTGCCAGCAGTGAAGCGCACAATGAGCAGTTCTTC.